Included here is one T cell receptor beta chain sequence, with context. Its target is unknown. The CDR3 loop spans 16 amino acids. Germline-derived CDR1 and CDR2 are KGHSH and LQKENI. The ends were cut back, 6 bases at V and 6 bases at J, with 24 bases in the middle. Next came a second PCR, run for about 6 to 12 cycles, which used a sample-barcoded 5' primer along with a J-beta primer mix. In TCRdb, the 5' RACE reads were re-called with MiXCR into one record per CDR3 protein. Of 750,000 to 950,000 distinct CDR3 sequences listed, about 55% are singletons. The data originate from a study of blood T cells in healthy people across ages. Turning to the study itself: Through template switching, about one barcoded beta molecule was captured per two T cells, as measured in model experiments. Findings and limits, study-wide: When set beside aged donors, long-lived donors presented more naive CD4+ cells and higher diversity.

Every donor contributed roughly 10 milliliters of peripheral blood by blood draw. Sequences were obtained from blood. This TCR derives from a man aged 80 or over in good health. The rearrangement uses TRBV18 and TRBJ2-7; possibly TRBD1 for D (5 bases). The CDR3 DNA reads TGTGCCAGCTCGGACCCTGGGGCCCCTACGGTACTCGAGCAGTACTTC. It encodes CASSDPGAPTVLEQYF.